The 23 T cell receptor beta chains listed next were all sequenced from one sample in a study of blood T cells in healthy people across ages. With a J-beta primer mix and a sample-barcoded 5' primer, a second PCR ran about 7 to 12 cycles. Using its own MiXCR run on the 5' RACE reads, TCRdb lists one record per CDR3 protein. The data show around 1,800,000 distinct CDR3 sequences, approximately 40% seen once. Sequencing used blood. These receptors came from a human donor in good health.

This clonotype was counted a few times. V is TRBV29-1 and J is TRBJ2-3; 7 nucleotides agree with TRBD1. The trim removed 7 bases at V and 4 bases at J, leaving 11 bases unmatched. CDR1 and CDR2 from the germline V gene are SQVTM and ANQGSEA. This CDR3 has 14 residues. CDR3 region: CSARWGQKADTQYF. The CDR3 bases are TGCAGCGCTAGATGGGGACAGAAAGCAGATACGCAGTATTTT.

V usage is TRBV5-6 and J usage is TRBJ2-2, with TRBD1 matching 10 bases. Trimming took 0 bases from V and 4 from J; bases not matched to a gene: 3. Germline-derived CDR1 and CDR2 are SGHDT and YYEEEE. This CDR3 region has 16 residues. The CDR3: CASSLAGTGVTGELFF. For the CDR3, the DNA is TGTGCCAGCAGCTTGGCCGGGACAGGGGTCACCGGGGAGCTGTTTTTT. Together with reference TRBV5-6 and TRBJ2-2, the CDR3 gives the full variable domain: DAGVTQSPTHLIKTRGQQVTLRCSPKSGHDTVSWYQQALGQGPQFIFQYYEEEERQRGNFPDRFSGHQFPNYSSELNVNALLLGDSALYLCASSLAGTGVTGELFFGEGSRLTVL.

DNA for the CDR3: TGCGCCAGCAGCAGCGGCGGGGGGTCCCACAATGAGCAGTTCTTC. It encodes CASSSGGGSHNEQFF. The rearrangement uses TRBV5-1 and TRBJ2-1; 8 bases are shared with TRBD2. V lost 4 bases and J lost 5; bases outside the gene matches: 8. The V gene's germline CDR1 is SGHRS and CDR2 YFSETQ. CDR3 length: 15 amino acids.

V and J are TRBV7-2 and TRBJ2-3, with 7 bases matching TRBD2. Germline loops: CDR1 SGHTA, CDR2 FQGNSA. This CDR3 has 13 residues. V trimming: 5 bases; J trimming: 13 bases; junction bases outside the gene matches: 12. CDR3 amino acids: CASSPSRTRKEYF. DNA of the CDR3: TGTGCCAGCAGCCCAAGTAGGACTAGGAAGGAGTATTTT.

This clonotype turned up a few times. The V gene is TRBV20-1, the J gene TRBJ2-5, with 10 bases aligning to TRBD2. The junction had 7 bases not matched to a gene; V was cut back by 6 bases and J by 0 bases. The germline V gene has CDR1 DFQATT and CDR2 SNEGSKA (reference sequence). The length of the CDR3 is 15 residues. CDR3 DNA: TGCAGTGCCTTTATAGCGGGGGGCAACCAAGAGACCCAGTACTTC. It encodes CSAFIAGGNQETQYF.

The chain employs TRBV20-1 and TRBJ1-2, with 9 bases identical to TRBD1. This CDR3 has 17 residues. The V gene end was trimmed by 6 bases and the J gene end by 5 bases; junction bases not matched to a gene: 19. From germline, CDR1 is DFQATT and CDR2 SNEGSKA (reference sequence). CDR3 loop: CSARYRDRAFLGYGYTF. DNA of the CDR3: TGCAGTGCCCGATACCGGGACAGGGCTTTCCTTGGTTATGGCTACACCTTC.

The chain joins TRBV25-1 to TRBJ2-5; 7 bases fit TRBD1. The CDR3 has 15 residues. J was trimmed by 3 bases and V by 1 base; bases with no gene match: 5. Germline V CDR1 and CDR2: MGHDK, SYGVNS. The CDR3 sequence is CASSESTTGKETQYF. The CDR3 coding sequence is TGTGCCAGCAGTGAATCCACGACAGGGAAAGAGACCCAGTACTTC. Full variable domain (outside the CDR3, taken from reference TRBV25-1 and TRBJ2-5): EADIYQTPRYLVIGTGKKITLECSQTMGHDKMYWYQQDPGMELHLIHYSYGVNSTEKGDLSSESTVSRIRTEHFPLTLESARPSHTSQYLCASSESTTGKETQYFGPGTRLLVL.

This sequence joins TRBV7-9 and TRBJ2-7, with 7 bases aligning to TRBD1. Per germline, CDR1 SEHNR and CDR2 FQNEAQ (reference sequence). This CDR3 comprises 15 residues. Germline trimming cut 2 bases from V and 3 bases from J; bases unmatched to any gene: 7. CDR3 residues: CASSLPSGQFYEQYF. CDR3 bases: TGTGCCAGCAGCTTACCCTCGGGACAGTTCTACGAGCAGTACTTC.

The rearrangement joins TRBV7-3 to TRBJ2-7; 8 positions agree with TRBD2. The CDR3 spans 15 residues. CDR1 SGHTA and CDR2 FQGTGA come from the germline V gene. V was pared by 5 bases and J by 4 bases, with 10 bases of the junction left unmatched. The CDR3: CASSVQRGFPYEQYF. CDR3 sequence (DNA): TGTGCCAGCAGCGTCCAGCGGGGGTTTCCTTACGAGCAGTACTTC.

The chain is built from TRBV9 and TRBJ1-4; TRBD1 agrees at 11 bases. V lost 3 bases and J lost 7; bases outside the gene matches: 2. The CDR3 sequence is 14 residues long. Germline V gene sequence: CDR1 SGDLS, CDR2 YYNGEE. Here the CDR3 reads CASSAGTGGEKLFF. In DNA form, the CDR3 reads TGTGCCAGCAGCGCCGGGACAGGGGGTGAAAAACTGTTTTTT.

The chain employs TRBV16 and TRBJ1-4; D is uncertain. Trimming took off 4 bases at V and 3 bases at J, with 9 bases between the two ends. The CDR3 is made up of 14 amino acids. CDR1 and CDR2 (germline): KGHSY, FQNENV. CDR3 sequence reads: CASSPRVANEKLFF. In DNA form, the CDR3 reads TGTGCCAGCAGCCCTCGGGTAGCTAATGAAAAACTGTTTTTT.

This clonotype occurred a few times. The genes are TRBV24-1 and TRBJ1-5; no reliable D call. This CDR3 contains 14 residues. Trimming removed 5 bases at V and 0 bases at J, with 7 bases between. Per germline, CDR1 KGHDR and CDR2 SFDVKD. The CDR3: CATSGVTSNQPQHF. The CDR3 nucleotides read TGTGCCACCAGTGGGGTTACTAGCAATCAGCCCCAGCATTTT.

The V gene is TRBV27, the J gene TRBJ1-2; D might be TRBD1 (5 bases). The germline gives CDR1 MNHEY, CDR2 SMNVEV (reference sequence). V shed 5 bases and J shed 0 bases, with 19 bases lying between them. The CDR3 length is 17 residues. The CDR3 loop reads CASSTGRTAGPNYGYTF. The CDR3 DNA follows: TGTGCCAGCAGTACCGGACGTACCGCGGGACCTAACTATGGCTACACCTTC.

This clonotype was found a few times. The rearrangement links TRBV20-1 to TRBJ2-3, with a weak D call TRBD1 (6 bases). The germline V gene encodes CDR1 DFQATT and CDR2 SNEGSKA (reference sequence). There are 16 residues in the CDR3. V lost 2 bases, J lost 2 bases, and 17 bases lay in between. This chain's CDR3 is CSARNHRDGSTDTQYF. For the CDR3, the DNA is TGCAGTGCTAGAAACCACAGGGACGGTTCCACAGATACGCAGTATTTT.

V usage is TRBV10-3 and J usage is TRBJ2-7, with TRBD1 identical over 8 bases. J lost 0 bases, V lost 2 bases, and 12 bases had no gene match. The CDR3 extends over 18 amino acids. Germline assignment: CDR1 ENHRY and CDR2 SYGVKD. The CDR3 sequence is CAISETDREWYHSYEQYF. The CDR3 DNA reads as TGTGCCATCAGTGAGACGGACAGGGAATGGTATCACTCCTACGAGCAGTACTTC.

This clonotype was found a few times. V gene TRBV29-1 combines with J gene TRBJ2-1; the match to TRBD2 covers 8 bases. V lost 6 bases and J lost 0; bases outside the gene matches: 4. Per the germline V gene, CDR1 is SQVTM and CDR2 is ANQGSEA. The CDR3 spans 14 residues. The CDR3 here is CSVTGTSSYNEQFF. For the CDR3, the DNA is TGCAGCGTCACGGGGACTAGCTCCTACAATGAGCAGTTCTTC.

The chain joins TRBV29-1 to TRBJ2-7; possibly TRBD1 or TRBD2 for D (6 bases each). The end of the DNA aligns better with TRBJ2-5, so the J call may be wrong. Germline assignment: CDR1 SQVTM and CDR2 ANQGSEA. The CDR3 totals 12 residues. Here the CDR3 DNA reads TGCAGCGTTATGGAGGGGGGCGAGACCCAGTACTTC. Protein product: CSVMEGGETQYF.

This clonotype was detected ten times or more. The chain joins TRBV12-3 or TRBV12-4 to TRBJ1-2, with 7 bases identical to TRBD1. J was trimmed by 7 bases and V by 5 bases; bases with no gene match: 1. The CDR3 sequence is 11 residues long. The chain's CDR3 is CASSQGVGYTF. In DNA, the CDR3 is TGTGCCAGCAGTCAGGGGGTTGGCTACACCTTC.

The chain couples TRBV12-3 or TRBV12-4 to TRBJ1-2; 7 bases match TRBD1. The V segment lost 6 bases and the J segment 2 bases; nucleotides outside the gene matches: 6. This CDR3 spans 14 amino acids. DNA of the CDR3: TGTGCCAGCAGACGACAGGGCTTGAACTATGGCTACACCTTC. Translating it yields CASRRQGLNYGYTF.

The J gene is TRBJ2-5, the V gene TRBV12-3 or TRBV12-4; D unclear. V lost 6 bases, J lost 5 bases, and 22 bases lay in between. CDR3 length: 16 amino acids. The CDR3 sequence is CASSPNKARVDETQYF. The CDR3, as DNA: TGTGCCAGCAGCCCTAACAAAGCCCGGGTGGATGAGACCCAGTACTTC.

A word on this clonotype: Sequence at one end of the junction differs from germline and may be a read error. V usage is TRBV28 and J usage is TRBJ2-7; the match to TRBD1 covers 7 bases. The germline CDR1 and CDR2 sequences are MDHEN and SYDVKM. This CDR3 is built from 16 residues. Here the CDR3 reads CVSSSYRQGSGSEQYF. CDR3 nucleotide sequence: TGTGTCAGCAGTTCCTACCGACAGGGTTCGGGGTCCGAGCAGTACTTC.

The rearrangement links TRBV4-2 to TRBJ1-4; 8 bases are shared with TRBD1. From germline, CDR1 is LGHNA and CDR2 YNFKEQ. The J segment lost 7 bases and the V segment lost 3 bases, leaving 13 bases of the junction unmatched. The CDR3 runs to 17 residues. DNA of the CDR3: TGTGCCAGCAGCCACACGGGCGGACAGGGAGGGACTGAAAAACTGTTTTTT. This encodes CASSHTGGQGGTEKLFF.

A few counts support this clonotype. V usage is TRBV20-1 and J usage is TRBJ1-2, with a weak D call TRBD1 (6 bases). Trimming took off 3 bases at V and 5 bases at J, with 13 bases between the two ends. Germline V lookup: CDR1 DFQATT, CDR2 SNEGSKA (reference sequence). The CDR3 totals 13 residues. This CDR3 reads CSASRDNLYGYTF. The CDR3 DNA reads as TGCAGTGCTAGTAGGGACAACCTTTATGGCTACACCTTC.